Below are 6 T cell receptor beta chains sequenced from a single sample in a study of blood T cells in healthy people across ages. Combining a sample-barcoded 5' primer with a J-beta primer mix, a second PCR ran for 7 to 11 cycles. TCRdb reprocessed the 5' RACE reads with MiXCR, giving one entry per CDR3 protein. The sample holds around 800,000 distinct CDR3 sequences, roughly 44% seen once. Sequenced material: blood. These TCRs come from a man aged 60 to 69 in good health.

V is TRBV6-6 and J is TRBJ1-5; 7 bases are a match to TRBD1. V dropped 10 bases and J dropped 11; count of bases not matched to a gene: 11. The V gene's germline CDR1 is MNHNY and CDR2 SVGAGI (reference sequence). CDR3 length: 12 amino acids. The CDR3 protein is CATKGAQGAQHF. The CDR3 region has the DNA TGTGCCACCAAGGGGGCCCAAGGGGCCCAGCATTTT.

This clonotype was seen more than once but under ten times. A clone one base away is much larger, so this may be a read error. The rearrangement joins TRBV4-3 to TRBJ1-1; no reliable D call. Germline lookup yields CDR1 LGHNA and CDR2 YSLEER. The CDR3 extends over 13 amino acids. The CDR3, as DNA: TGCGCCGGCAGCCAAGATCGGAACACTGAAGCTTTCTTT. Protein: CAGSQDRNTEAFF.

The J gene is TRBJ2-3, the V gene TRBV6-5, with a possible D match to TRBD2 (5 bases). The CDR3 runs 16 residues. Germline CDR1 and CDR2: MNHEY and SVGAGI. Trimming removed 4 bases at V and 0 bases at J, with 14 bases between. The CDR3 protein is CASSLLGWRSTDTQYF. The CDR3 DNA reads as TGTGCCAGCAGTTTACTAGGTTGGCGGAGCACAGATACGCAGTATTTT.

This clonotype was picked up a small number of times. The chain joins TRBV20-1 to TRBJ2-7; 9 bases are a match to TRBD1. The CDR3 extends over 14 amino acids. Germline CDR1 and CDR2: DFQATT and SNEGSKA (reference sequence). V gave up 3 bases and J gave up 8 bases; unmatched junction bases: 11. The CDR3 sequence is CSASLGTGSTKQYF. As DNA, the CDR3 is TGCAGTGCTAGCCTCGGGACAGGGTCCACAAAGCAGTACTTC.

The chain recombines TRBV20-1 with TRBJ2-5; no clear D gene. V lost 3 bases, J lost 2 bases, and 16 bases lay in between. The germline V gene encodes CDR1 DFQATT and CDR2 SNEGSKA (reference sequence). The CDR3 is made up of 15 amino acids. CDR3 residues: CSARETRRPQETQYF. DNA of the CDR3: TGCAGTGCTAGGGAGACTCGAAGGCCACAAGAGACCCAGTACTTC.

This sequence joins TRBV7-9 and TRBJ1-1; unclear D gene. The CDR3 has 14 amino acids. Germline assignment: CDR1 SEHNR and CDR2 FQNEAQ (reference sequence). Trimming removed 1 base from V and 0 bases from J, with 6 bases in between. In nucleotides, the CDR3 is TGTGCCAGCAGCTTAGTACCACTGAACACTGAAGCTTTCTTT. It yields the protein CASSLVPLNTEAFF.